The sequence of this T cell receptor (beta chain) was determined in a study of blood T cell repertoires in COVID-19. About the research overall: Sites in the United States, Italy and Spain provided acute and convalescent COVID-19 samples.

The authors' processing: Researchers report that nucleated cell counts were estimated from reference gene primer amplification. Method: immunoSEQ multiplex PCR; TCRdb's copy keeps in-frame clones and lacks some. The DNA gave D and trimming, while V, J and clone size come from that table. The sample lists about 180,000 clones, 80% to 90% seen once, with roughly 20% in the top ten. This CDR3 is 14 amino acids long. With 5 bases clipped from V and 4 bases from J, the junction kept 6 bases outside the gene matches. Germline lookup yields CDR1 MNHEY and CDR2 SMNVEV (reference sequence). This chain connects TRBV27 to TRBJ1-2; 8 bases match TRBD1. Sequenced: peripheral blood. This receptor was taken from a man between 65 and 80 years old with active or convalescent COVID-19. The CDR3 DNA sequence: TGTGCCAGCAGTCCTACAGGGGGGCTCTATGGCTACACCTTC. Protein product: CASSPTGGLYGYTF.